This entry is about one T cell receptor beta chain. What it binds is not known. Mismatch with germline at one junction end may stem from a read error. Starting from around 0.45 ug of total RNA, TCR beta cDNA was produced with a primer in the constant region. TCR beta libraries came from three nested multiplex PCR rounds using slightly modified ARM-PCR. The study ran its first two PCR rounds for around 9 cycles each, using TRBV1-TRBV30 forward primers and a C-beta reverse primer. From the multiplex PCR reads, TCRdb called clonotypes with MiXCR, one entry per CDR3 protein. In the table there are approximately 190,000 distinct CDR3 sequences, around 85% of which are singletons. This sample is drawn from a study of tumor-infiltrating lymphocytes in primary liver carcinoma. Across the study: Patients, male and female, were 30 to 69 years old.

The study co-extracted DNA and RNA from around 18-30 mg of unsorted bulk tissue. CDR1 is SGHAT and CDR2 is FQNNGV in the germline V gene. CDR3 size: 17 residues. Study-wide findings and caveats: Significantly larger top-250-clone fractions were found in tumors than in blood (p = 0.039). Paired tumor-adjacent and tumor-blood samples overlapped less than tumor region pairs did.

The genes are TRBV11-2 and TRBJ1-5; either TRBD1 or TRBD2 may fit D (5 bases each). The J call may be wrong; the DNA end is better matched by TRBJ2-3. Sequenced: tumor tissue from primary liver carcinoma. This receptor was identified in a man aged 35-49 years with primary liver carcinoma and hepatitis B virus infection. The CDR3 DNA follows: TGTGCCAGCAACTTAGTAGGGGTAAAAGGGAGCAATCAGCCCCAGTATTTT. Translating gives CASNLVGVKGSNQPQYF.